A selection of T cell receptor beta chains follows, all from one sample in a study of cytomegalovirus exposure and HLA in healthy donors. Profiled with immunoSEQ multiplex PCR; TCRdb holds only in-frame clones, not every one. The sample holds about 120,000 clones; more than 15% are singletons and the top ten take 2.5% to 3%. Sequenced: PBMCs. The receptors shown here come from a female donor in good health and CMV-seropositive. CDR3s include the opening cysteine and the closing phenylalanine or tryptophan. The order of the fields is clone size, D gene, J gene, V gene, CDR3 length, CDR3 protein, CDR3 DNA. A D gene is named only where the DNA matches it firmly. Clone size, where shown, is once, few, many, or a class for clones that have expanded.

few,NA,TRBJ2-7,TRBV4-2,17,CASSQAPALASSYEQYF,TGTGCCAGCAGCCAAGCGCCAGCGCTAGCGTCCTCCTACGAGCAGTACTTC
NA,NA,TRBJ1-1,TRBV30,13,CAWRAPRITEAFF,TGTGCCTGGAGGGCCCCCAGGATCACTGAAGCTTTCTTT
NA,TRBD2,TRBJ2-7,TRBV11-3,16,CASSLDSTSGHYEQYF,TGTGCCAGCAGCTTAGACTCGACTAGCGGCCACTACGAGCAGTACTTC
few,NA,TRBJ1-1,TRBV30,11,CAHRGNTEAFF,TGTGCCCACCGGGGGAACACTGAAGCTTTCTTT
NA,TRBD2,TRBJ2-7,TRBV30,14,CAWAVAGITYEQYF,TGTGCCTGGGCCGTAGCGGGCATAACCTACGAGCAGTACTTC
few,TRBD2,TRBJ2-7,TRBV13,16,CASSRGLAGTSYEQYF,TGTGCCAGCAGCCGGGGACTAGCGGGGACATCCTACGAGCAGTACTTC
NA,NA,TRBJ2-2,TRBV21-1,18,CASSKGPGTGTRGGELFF,TGTGCCAGCAGCAAAGGCCCCGGGACAGGGACGAGGGGCGGGGAGCTGTTTTTT
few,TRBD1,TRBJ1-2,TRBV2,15,CASSEGQTRTYGYTF,TGTGCCAGCAGTGAGGGACAGACTCGGACGTATGGCTACACCTTC
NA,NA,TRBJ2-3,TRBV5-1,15,CASSLVGGRPDTQYF,TGCGCCAGCAGCTTGGTGGGGGGTAGACCAGATACGCAGTATTTT
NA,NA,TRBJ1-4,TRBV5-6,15,CASSTPTLGGEKLFF,TGTGCCAGCAGCACGCCGACGCTTGGAGGCGAAAAACTGTTTTTT
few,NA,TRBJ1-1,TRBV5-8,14,CASSSGQPNTEAFF,TGTGCCAGCAGCTCAGGACAGCCGAACACTGAAGCTTTCTTT
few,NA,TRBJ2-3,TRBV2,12,CASSPGLDTQYF,TGTGCCAGCAGCCCGGGTCTAGATACGCAGTATTTT
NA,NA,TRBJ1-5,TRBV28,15,CASSLMPSVNQPQHF,TGTGCCAGCAGTTTGATGCCTTCGGTCAATCAGCCCCAGCATTTT
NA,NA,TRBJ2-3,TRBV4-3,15,CASSQEGTSTDTQYF,TGCGCCAGCAGCCAAGAGGGCACAAGCACAGATACGCAGTATTTT
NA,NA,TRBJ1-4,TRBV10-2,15,CASRANPNFNEKLFF,TGCGCCAGCAGGGCCAACCCGAATTTTAATGAAAAACTGTTTTTT
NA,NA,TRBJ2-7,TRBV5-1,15,CASSLAGFNSYEQYF,TGCGCCAGCAGCTTGGCGGGATTCAACTCCTACGAGCAGTACTTC
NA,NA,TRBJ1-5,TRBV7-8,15,CASSLREGYNQPQHF,TGTGCCAGCAGCTTACGTGAGGGCTACAATCAGCCCCAGCATTTT
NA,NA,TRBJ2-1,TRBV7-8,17,CASSTTTAQGAGNEQFF,TGTGCCAGCAGCACCACTACGGCACAGGGAGCAGGGAATGAGCAGTTCTTC
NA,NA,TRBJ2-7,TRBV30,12,CAGGREPYEQYF,TGTGCCGGGGGGCGGGAGCCCTACGAGCAGTACTTC
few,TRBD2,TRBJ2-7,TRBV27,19,CASRKKIQREGPFFYEQYF,TGTGCCAGCAGAAAAAAGATCCAGCGGGAGGGCCCTTTCTTCTACGAGCAGTACTTC
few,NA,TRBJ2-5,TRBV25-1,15,CASSEFRGLGETQYF,TGTGCCAGCAGTGAATTCCGGGGGTTGGGGGAGACCCAGTACTTC
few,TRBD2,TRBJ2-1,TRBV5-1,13,CASSFRGGNEQFF,TGCGCCAGCAGCTTTCGCGGGGGTAATGAGCAGTTCTTC
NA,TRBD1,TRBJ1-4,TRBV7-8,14,CASSPTGSNEKLFF,TGTGCCAGCAGCCCGACAGGGAGTAATGAAAAACTGTTTTTT
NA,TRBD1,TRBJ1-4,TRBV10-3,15,CAISERTGVDEKLFF,TGTGCCATCAGTGAAAGGACAGGGGTCGATGAAAAACTGTTTTTT
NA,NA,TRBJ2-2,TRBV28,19,CASTALVLGAPSGAGELFF,TGTGCCAGCACAGCCCTGGTCCTTGGGGCCCCTTCTGGGGCCGGGGAGCTGTTTTTT
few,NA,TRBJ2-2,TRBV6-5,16,CASSYLSRGYTGELFF,TGTGCCAGCAGTTACTTGTCCAGGGGTTACACCGGGGAGCTGTTTTTT
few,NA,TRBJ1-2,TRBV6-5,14,CASSYNGVHYGYTF,TGTGCCAGCAGTTACAACGGGGTTCACTATGGCTACACCTTC
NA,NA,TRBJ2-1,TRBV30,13,CAGRSGSYNEQFF,TGTGCCGGGAGGTCGGGTTCCTACAATGAGCAGTTCTTC
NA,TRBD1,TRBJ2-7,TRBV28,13,CASRDREGYEQYF,TGTGCCAGCAGGGACAGGGAAGGTTACGAGCAGTACTTC
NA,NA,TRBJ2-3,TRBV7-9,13,CASSVGPTDTQYF,TGTGCCAGCAGCGTTGGCCCCACAGATACGCAGTATTTT
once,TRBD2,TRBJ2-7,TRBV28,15,CASSLSGTSARGQYF,TGTGCCAGCAGTTTATCAGGGACTAGCGCCCGCGGGCAGTACTTC
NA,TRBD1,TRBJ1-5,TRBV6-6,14,CASSYSTGSQPQHF,TGTGCCAGCAGTTACTCGACAGGGAGCCAGCCCCAGCATTTT
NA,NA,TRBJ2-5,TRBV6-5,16,CASSFADGHSRETQYF,TGTGCCAGCAGTTTCGCTGATGGACATTCTAGAGAGACCCAGTACTTC
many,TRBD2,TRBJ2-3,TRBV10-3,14,CAISWTSGGDTQYF,TGTGCCATCAGTTGGACTAGCGGGGGGGATACGCAGTATTTT
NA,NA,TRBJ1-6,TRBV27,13,CASSSGYNSPLHF,TGTGCCAGCAGTTCAGGGTATAATTCACCCCTCCACTTT
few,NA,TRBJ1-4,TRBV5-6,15,CASSASRNWDEKLFF,TGTGCCAGCAGCGCGTCGCGGAATTGGGATGAAAAACTGTTTTTT
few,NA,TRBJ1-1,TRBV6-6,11,CASSYSVEAFF,TGTGCCAGCAGTTACTCCGTTGAAGCTTTCTTT
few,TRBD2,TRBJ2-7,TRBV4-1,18,CASSLGTSGFKGGCEQYF,TGCGCCAGCAGCCTCGGGACTAGCGGGTTCAAGGGGGGCTGCGAGCAGTACTTC
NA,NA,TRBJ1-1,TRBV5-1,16,CASSLGDNQRDTEAFF,TGCGCCAGCAGCCTGGGGGACAACCAGAGGGACACTGAAGCTTTCTTT
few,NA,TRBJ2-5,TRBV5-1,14,CASSGNSGEETQYF,TGCGCCAGCAGCGGCAACAGCGGTGAAGAGACCCAGTACTTC
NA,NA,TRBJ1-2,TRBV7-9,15,CASSLTGTDDYGYTF,TGTGCCAGCAGTCTAACAGGGACGGACGACTATGGCTACACCTTC
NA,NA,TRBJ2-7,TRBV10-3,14,CAIRPQRGTYEQYF,TGTGCCATCAGGCCCCAGAGGGGGACCTACGAGCAGTACTTC
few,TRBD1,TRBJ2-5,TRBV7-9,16,CASSFHLGQGYETQYF,TGTGCCAGCAGCTTTCATTTGGGACAGGGTTACGAGACCCAGTACTTC
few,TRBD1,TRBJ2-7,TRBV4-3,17,CASSQGLPGQGFYEQYF,TGCGCCAGCAGCCAAGGCCTCCCGGGACAGGGTTTTTACGAGCAGTACTTC
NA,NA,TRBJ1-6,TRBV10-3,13,CAISESRESPLHF,TGTGCCATCAGTGAGTCTAGGGAGTCACCCCTCCACTTT
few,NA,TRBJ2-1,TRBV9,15,CASSVGPSSYNEQFF,TGTGCCAGCAGCGTAGGCCCTAGCTCCTACAATGAGCAGTTCTTC
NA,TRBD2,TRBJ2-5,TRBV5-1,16,CASSLSVLAGGETQYF,TGCGCCAGCAGCTTGTCGGTTCTAGCGGGAGGGGAGACCCAGTACTTC
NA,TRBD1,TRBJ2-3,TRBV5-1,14,CASSKDRDADTQYF,TGCGCCAGCAGCAAGGACAGGGACGCAGATACGCAGTATTTT
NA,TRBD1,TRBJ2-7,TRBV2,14,CASSTGQGAYEQYF,TGTGCCAGCAGCACGGGACAGGGGGCGTACGAGCAGTACTTC
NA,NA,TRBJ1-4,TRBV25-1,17,CASSESEPLAINEKLFF,TGTGCCAGCAGTGAATCTGAACCTCTAGCCATTAATGAAAAACTGTTTTTT